The 14 T cell receptor beta chains reported below all come from one sample, sequenced in a study of Ad26.COV2.S vaccination and SARS-CoV-2 variants (dated by TCRdb to the early 2020s). Receptor libraries were prepared by the immunoSEQ multiplex PCR assay. TCRdb's version of the immuneACCESS table is confined to in-frame rearrangements and falls short of the full clone set. An unresolved V gene accounts for under half of the shortfall where checked; the remainder is of unknown origin. The sample table records over 200,000 clones; around nine tenths of these occur just once. Roughly a tenth of the sample is in the top ten clones. This specimen's treatment or condition label, interpreted: roughly 20 received Ad26.COV2.S at low or high dose, single or two shots; about 5 received placebo; per-sample allocation not given. Repertoires of vaccine and placebo recipients were sequenced from samples taken on day 63 after the first injection.

Material: peripheral blood, obtained in a trial of Ad26.COV2.S vaccine versus placebo. The receptors originated from a person aged 18 to 65 who received the Ad26.COV2.S COVID-19 vaccine or a placebo.

This chain joins TRBV19 and TRBJ1-3, with D uncertain. Germline CDR1 reads LNHDA; CDR2 reads SQIVND (reference sequence). V shed 4 bases and J shed 9 bases, with 13 bases lying between them. This CDR3 has 13 amino acids. This CDR3 is CASSTDARGTIYF. The CDR3 DNA sequence: TGTGCCAGTAGTACCGACGCCCGGGGCACCATATATTTT.

The chain has TRBV28 and TRBJ2-2; 9 positions match TRBD2. V shed 6 bases, J shed 2 bases, and the junction held 7 bases outside the gene matches. This CDR3 has 16 residues. Germline CDR1 and CDR2: MDHEN and SYDVKM. The CDR3 sequence: CASRLPSGINTGELFF. CDR3 in DNA: TGTGCCAGCAGGCTCCCTAGCGGGATAAACACCGGGGAGCTGTTTTTT.

The V and J genes are TRBV7-2 and TRBJ2-1; a weak D match, TRBD1 (6 bases). V was trimmed by 1 base and J by 3 bases, leaving 13 bases between them. The CDR3 loop spans 16 amino acids. In germline, CDR1 is SGHTA, CDR2 FQGNSA. CDR3 nucleotides: TGTGCCAGCAGCTTAGTAGGGGCAGGGGACTACAATGAGCAGTTCTTC. This sequence encodes CASSLVGAGDYNEQFF.

Comment on this clone: Mismatch with germline at one junction end may stem from a read error. This chain joins TRBV9 and TRBJ2-1, with TRBD2 identical over 10 bases. The length of the CDR3 is 15 residues. In germline, CDR1 is SGDLS, CDR2 YYNGEE. The CDR3 is CASTVAGGSHNEQFF. The CDR3 nucleotides are TGTGCCAGCACCGTAGCGGGAGGTTCCCACAATGAGCAGTTCTTC. The whole variable domain, remainder taken from reference TRBV9 and TRBJ2-1, is DSGVTQTPKHLITATGQRVTLRCSPRSGDLSVYWYQQSLDQGLQFLIQYYNGEERAKGNILERFSAQQFPDLHSELNLSSLELGDSALYFCASTVAGGSHNEQFFGPGTRLTVL.

The chain recombines TRBV7-2 with TRBJ2-1; 7 positions match TRBD2. Looked up from germline, CDR1 is SGHTA and CDR2 is FQGNSA. The CDR3 has 13 residues. With V trimmed by 0 bases and J by 9 bases, 2 bases remained unmatched. The CDR3: CASSLAGGGEQFF. The CDR3 DNA reads as TGTGCCAGCAGCTTAGCTGGGGGGGGTGAGCAGTTCTTC.

The V and J genes are TRBV6-6 and TRBJ1-6; 7 bases match TRBD1. The CDR3 length is 16 residues. CDR1 and CDR2 (germline): MNHNY, SVGAGI (reference sequence). The junction had 15 bases not matched to a gene; V was cut back by 6 bases and J by 10 bases. CDR3 sequence: CASRGAGQAAGSPLHF. The CDR3 DNA reads as TGTGCCAGCAGGGGGGCTGGACAGGCCGCGGGGTCACCCCTCCACTTT.

The chain couples TRBV12-1 to TRBJ2-7; the D call TRBD2 from the table was never checked on the DNA. TRBV12-1 is a pseudogene locus. The CDR3 loop spans 17 amino acids. In nucleotides, the CDR3 is TGTGCCAGCAGCTTTGGGGCCCTTAGCGGGACTACCTACGAGCAGTACTTC. It specifies CASSFGALSGTTYEQYF.

The gene calls are TRBV3-1 (or the pseudogene TRBV3-2) and TRBJ2-3, with D possibly being TRBD2 (5 bases). Germline CDR1 and CDR2: LGHDT and YNNKEL (reference sequence). The CDR3 contains 16 residues. V was clipped by 0 bases and J by 2 bases, with 12 bases between them. CDR3 sequence: CASSQDLATHTDTQYF. The CDR3 DNA is TGTGCCAGCAGCCAAGATTTAGCGACACACACAGATACGCAGTATTTT.

The rearrangement links TRBV3-1 (or the pseudogene TRBV3-2) to TRBJ1-1; 9 bases map to TRBD1. This CDR3 has 20 amino acids. Germline V lookup: CDR1 LGHDT, CDR2 YNNKEL (reference sequence). The ends lost 0 bases at V and 3 bases at J; junction bases unmatched: 17. The DNA of the CDR3 is TGTGCCAGCAGCCAAGAATGTTCGGAACAGGGGGCCCCAGGGTACACTGAAGCTTTCTTT. Amino acids: CASSQECSEQGAPGYTEAFF.

This chain uses TRBV27 with TRBJ1-1; tentatively, D is TRBD1 (5 bases). Germline V gene lookup returns CDR1 MNHEY and CDR2 SMNVEV (reference sequence). This CDR3 region has 15 residues. The germline V and J ends were trimmed by 5 bases and 0 bases, with 13 bases remaining between them. The CDR3 is CASSLLGQVNTEAFF. CDR3 DNA: TGTGCCAGCAGTCTGTTGGGGCAGGTGAACACTGAAGCTTTCTTT.

The genes are TRBV3-1 (or the pseudogene TRBV3-2) and TRBJ2-5, with 8 bases lining up with TRBD2. CDR1 and CDR2 from the germline V gene are LGHDT and YNNKEL (reference sequence). The CDR3 runs 15 residues. J was trimmed by 2 bases and V by 5 bases; bases with no gene match: 7. The CDR3 nucleotides read TGTGCCAGCAGCTCCCGACTAGCGACTCAAGAGACCCAGTACTTC. Its translation: CASSSRLATQETQYF.

The gene calls are TRBV13 and TRBJ2-1; 7 bases line up with TRBD1. The CDR3 has 15 residues. Per germline, CDR1 PRHDT and CDR2 FYEKMQ (reference sequence). V dropped 5 bases and J dropped 8; count of bases not matched to a gene: 12. The CDR3 nucleotides are TGTGCCAGCAGCCCCCCAACGACAGGGATGTATGAGCAGTTCTTC. Translation: CASSPPTTGMYEQFF.

The J gene is TRBJ2-1, the V gene TRBV3-1 (or the pseudogene TRBV3-2), with D possibly being TRBD1 (6 bases). Looked up from germline, CDR1 is LGHDT and CDR2 is YNNKEL (reference sequence). This CDR3 is 13 amino acids long. V was cut by 5 bases and J by 10 bases, with 15 bases left in between. CDR3 loop: CASSSQGTREQFF. Written as DNA, the CDR3 is TGTGCCAGCAGCTCCCAGGGGACCCGCGAGCAGTTCTTC.

The rearrangement joins TRBV6-4 to TRBJ1-6; maybe TRBD1 (5 bases). The CDR3 runs 14 residues. The germline V gene has CDR1 MRHNA and CDR2 SNTAGT. With 3 bases removed from V and 7 bases from J, the gap between germline ends came to 10 bases. The CDR3, as DNA: TGTGCCAGCAGTGAGGGGCAGGGAAATTCACCCCTCCACTTT. This codes for CASSEGQGNSPLHF.